This passage covers 8 T cell receptor beta chains from one sample sequenced in a study of identifying expanded T cells in peripheral blood. Profiling relied on immunoSEQ multiplex PCR, and the TCRdb table lists in-frame clones only, not all of them. Here the sample spans around 130,000 clones, approximately 86% being singletons. Sample: blood. These receptors all come from a person aged 18 to 75 in good health.

The CDR3 region has the DNA TGTGCCAGCAGTGCCCTCTGGACAGGGGTCGCACCTGGGGCCAACGTCCTGACTTTC. Translated: CASSALWTGVAPGANVLTF. This chain connects TRBV6-1 to TRBJ2-6; 9 bases fit TRBD1. Germline V CDR1 and CDR2: MNHNS, SASEGT. This CDR3 has 19 amino acids. Trimming removed 4 bases from V and 2 bases from J; junction bases left unmatched: 12.

The genes are TRBV19 and TRBJ2-7, with TRBD2 matching over 10 bases. V gave up 9 bases and J gave up 2 bases; unmatched junction bases: 4. CDR1 is LNHDA, CDR2 SQIVND, per germline (reference sequence). This CDR3 has 13 amino acids. The chain's CDR3 is CASRTSGAYEQYF. CDR3 bases: TGTGCCAGCAGGACTAGCGGTGCCTACGAGCAGTACTTC. The full variable domain, completed using reference TRBV19 and TRBJ2-7, is DGGITQSPKYLFRKEGQNVTLSCEQNLNHDAMYWYRQDPGQGLRLIYYSQIVNDFQKGDIAEGYSVSREKKESFPLTVTSAQKNPTAFYLCASRTSGAYEQYFGPGTRLTVT.

The chain employs TRBV27 and TRBJ2-2, with D uncertain. V gave up 2 bases and J gave up 3 bases, with 7 bases separating them. Germline V gene sequence: CDR1 MNHEY, CDR2 SMNVEV (reference sequence). The CDR3 has 14 amino acids. The CDR3 here is CASSLTKDTGELFF. In DNA form, the CDR3 reads TGTGCCAGCAGTTTAACCAAAGACACCGGGGAGCTGTTTTTT.

V gene TRBV6-1 combines with J gene TRBJ2-3; D remains ambiguous. The CDR3 totals 12 residues. Germline lookup yields CDR1 MNHNS and CDR2 SASEGT. V lost 11 bases to trimming and J lost 3 bases, with 12 bases between them. CDR3 protein: CALEGNTDTQYF. In DNA form, the CDR3 reads TGTGCCCTCGAAGGGAATACAGATACGCAGTATTTT.

The chain is built from TRBV18 and TRBJ1-1; 7 nucleotides line up with TRBD1. The V gene's germline CDR1 is KGHSH and CDR2 LQKENI. V was pared by 0 bases and J by 1 base, with 2 bases of the junction left unmatched. This CDR3 region has 15 residues. The CDR3 spells CASSPPAGGNTEAFF. The CDR3 bases are TGTGCCAGCTCACCACCGGCAGGGGGGAACACTGAAGCTTTCTTT.

This clone came up once. This CDR3 is CASSLSGAYGYTF. As DNA, the CDR3 is TGTGCCAGCAGTCTTTCAGGGGCCTATGGCTACACCTTC. The V and J genes are TRBV6-5 and TRBJ1-2, with D perhaps matching TRBD1 (6 bases). From germline, CDR1 is MNHEY and CDR2 SVGAGI. Trimming removed 5 bases at V and 4 bases at J, with 11 bases between. CDR3 length: 13 residues.

This clone was seen just once. This rearrangement joins TRBV19 to TRBJ2-7, with TRBD2 matching over 11 bases. The CDR3 is 14 residues long. Germline CDR1 is LNHDA and CDR2 is SQIVND (reference sequence). Unmatched junction bases numbered 5, after V lost 8 bases and J lost 2 bases. DNA of the CDR3: TGTGCCAGTGTTATAGCGGGAGGGCCCTACGAGCAGTACTTC. It codes for CASVIAGGPYEQYF.

The chain uses TRBV18 and TRBJ1-3, with a possible D match to TRBD1 (6 bases). This CDR3 is 18 amino acids long. Trimming removed 1 base at V and 4 bases at J, with 20 bases between. Germline V lookup: CDR1 KGHSH, CDR2 LQKENI. For the CDR3, the DNA is TGTGCCAGCTCACCACTTGATCCTTATACAGGGTCGGGAAACACCATATATTTT. Translating it yields CASSPLDPYTGSGNTIYF.